The rows below give T cell receptor beta chains drawn from one sample of a study of T cell repertoires and Cas9 in healthy adults. The method was immunoSEQ multiplex PCR; TCRdb's version includes in-frame clones alone and lacks a portion of them. The sample has some 21,000 clones, over 85% seen once. The source material was CD4+ effector T cells (CD127+, CD25-, CD137-, CD154-) from PBMCs; culture status not recorded. These receptors were obtained from a human donor in good health. The CDR3 runs from the conserved cysteine through the conserved F or W. D genes are given only for firm matches. Only some rows state a clone size, as once, few, many or a class for expanded clones.

once,TRBV5-4,-,TRBJ2-5,CASSLKGTPRDETQYF,TGTGCCAGCAGCTTAAAGGGGACACCTCGGGACGAGACCCAGTACTTC
once,TRBV18,-,TRBJ2-7,CASSPGGRNEQYF,TGTGCCAGCTCACCCGGCGGACGCAACGAGCAGTACTTC
-,TRBV5-1,TRBD2,TRBJ2-2,CASSRAGLAGATGELFF,TGCGCCAGCAGCAGGGCCGGACTAGCGGGGGCCACCGGGGAGCTGTTTTTT
-,TRBV28,-,TRBJ2-7,CASSVGTPPGQYF,TGTGCCAGCAGTGTGGGGACGCCGCCGGGGCAGTACTTC
once,TRBV19,TRBD2,TRBJ2-7,CASSGGAYEQYF,TGTGCCAGTAGCGGGGGGGCCTACGAGCAGTACTTC
-,TRBV19,TRBD2,TRBJ2-5,CASSRGGNNQETQYF,TGTGCCAGTAGCCGGGGGGGGAATAACCAAGAGACCCAGTACTTC
-,TRBV6-5,-,TRBJ1-5,CASSLSMLYSNQPQHF,TGTGCCAGCAGTTTAAGTATGCTATATAGCAATCAGCCCCAGCATTTT
-,TRBV7-8,TRBD1,TRBJ1-6,CASRHGTGPDNSPLHF,TGTGCCAGCAGACACGGGACAGGACCTGATAATTCACCCCTCCACTTT
-,TRBV30,TRBD1,TRBJ1-1,CACNRGNTEAFF,TGTGCCTGTAACAGGGGGAACACTGAAGCTTTCTTT
-,TRBV6-6,TRBD1,TRBJ1-4,CANSYDRGTNEKLFF,TGTGCCAACAGTTACGACAGGGGGACTAATGAAAAACTGTTTTTT
-,TRBV4-1,TRBD1,TRBJ2-7,CASSQFAVPTGSYSYEQYF,TGCGCCAGCAGCCAATTCGCCGTCCCGACAGGGAGTTACTCCTACGAGCAGTACTTC
-,TRBV11-2,-,TRBJ1-4,CASSPTVVDNEKLFF,TGTGCCAGCAGCCCGACAGTCGTGGATAATGAAAAACTGTTTTTT
-,TRBV18,-,TRBJ2-7,CASRDGSYEQYF,TGTGCCAGTCGGGACGGATCCTACGAGCAGTACTTC
once,TRBV9,-,TRBJ2-3,CASSPDGTSTDTQYF,TGTGCCAGCAGCCCCGACGGAACCAGCACAGATACGCAGTATTTT
-,TRBV5-4,TRBD1,TRBJ2-7,CASSLGGQVNEQYF,TGTGCCAGCAGCTTGGGGGGACAGGTTAACGAGCAGTACTTC
-,TRBV11-2,-,TRBJ2-3,CASSSPKIAVSQYF,TGTGCCAGCAGCTCGCCCAAAATAGCGGTTTCGCAGTATTTT
-,TRBV6-6,TRBD2,TRBJ2-7,CASSPPYGGANEQYF,TGTGCCAGCAGTCCCCCATACGGGGGGGCCAACGAGCAGTACTTC
-,TRBV28,TRBD1,TRBJ1-1,CASSDQGVKNTEAFF,TGTGCCAGCAGTGATCAGGGGGTAAAAAACACTGAAGCTTTCTTT
-,TRBV6-5,-,TRBJ2-5,CASSYSQPQETQYF,TGTGCCAGCAGTTACTCGCAGCCACAAGAGACCCAGTACTTC
few,TRBV11-2,TRBD2,TRBJ2-3,CASRGPFRLAGRTDTQYF,TGTGCCAGCAGGGGACCCTTTCGGCTAGCGGGGCGCACAGATACGCAGTATTTT
-,TRBV28,TRBD1,TRBJ1-1,CASTRQGFPTEAFF,TGTGCCAGCACCCGACAGGGTTTCCCCACTGAAGCTTTCTTT
-,TRBV6-5,-,TRBJ2-3,CASGRFTDTQYF,TGTGCCAGCGGGAGGTTCACAGATACGCAGTATTTT
-,TRBV5-1,TRBD1,TRBJ1-4,CASSVGTGVRANEKLFF,TGCGCCAGCAGCGTAGGAACAGGGGTCCGGGCTAATGAAAAACTGTTTTTT
-,TRBV15,TRBD1,TRBJ2-5,CATRGDRGEQETQYF,TGTGCCACCAGAGGGGACAGGGGGGAGCAAGAGACCCAGTACTTC
-,TRBV5-1,-,TRBJ1-2,CASSLAGRSGYTF,TGCGCCAGCAGCTTGGCAGGGAGGTCCGGCTACACCTTC
-,TRBV6-6,-,TRBJ1-6,CASSYSKEGRSPLHF,TGTGCCAGCAGTTACTCGAAGGAGGGGCGTTCACCCCTCCACTTT
-,TRBV2,-,TRBJ2-7,CASSRDRTSYEQYF,TGTGCCAGCAGCCGCGACAGGACCTCCTACGAGCAGTACTTC
-,TRBV7-2,-,TRBJ1-2,CASSPLGVNYGYTF,TGTGCCAGCAGCCCCTTGGGAGTTAACTATGGCTACACCTTC
-,TRBV7-8,-,TRBJ2-5,CASSFRGAGETQYF,TGTGCCAGCAGCTTTCGGGGGGCTGGGGAGACCCAGTACTTC
-,TRBV6-5,-,TRBJ2-2,CASTSGGELFF,TGTGCCAGCACGTCAGGTGGGGAGCTGTTTTTT
-,TRBV4-2,TRBD1,TRBJ2-2,CASSHEQGRRGFGELFF,TGTGCCAGCAGCCATGAACAGGGGAGAAGGGGTTTCGGGGAGCTGTTTTTT
-,TRBV29-1,-,TRBJ2-3,CSFTFEGQRGTQYF,TGCAGCTTTACATTCGAGGGCCAGAGAGGGACGCAGTATTTT
-,TRBV5-1,TRBD2,TRBJ2-1,CASSLYAGVSYNEQFF,TGCGCCAGCAGCTTGTATGCGGGGGTATCCTACAATGAGCAGTTCTTC
-,TRBV5-1,TRBD1,TRBJ1-5,CASSVTGEEPQHF,TGCGCCAGCAGCGTGACAGGGGAGGAGCCCCAGCATTTT
-,TRBV18,-,TRBJ1-1,CASSPLGVKNTEAFF,TGTGCCAGCTCACCACTAGGGGTGAAGAACACTGAAGCTTTCTTT
-,TRBV7-2,-,TRBJ1-2,CASSSRLGGGSHTF,TGTGCCAGCAGCTCCCGATTGGGGGGCGGGTCCCACACCTTC
-,TRBV10-2,TRBD1,TRBJ1-2,CASSDAQGAEGYTF,TGCGCCAGCAGTGACGCGCAGGGGGCGGAGGGCTACACCTTC
few,TRBV6-1,TRBD1,TRBJ2-2,CASSGDRGRTGELFF,TGTGCCAGCAGTGGCGACAGGGGGCGTACCGGGGAGCTGTTTTTT
-,TRBV27,-,TRBJ1-1,CASSLKSQGRFTEAFF,TGTGCCAGCAGTTTAAAGTCGCAGGGGCGATTCACTGAAGCTTTCTTT
-,TRBV12-5,-,TRBJ2-3,CASGLVWSLPAGNRSTDTQYF,TGTGCTAGTGGTTTGGTATGGTCTCTTCCTGCGGGAAATCGCAGCACAGATACGCAGTATTTT
-,TRBV6-5,-,TRBJ1-2,CASSDYRDNYGYTF,TGTGCCAGCAGTGACTACAGGGATAACTATGGCTACACCTTC
-,TRBV28,-,TRBJ1-2,CASRLAGYYGYTF,TGTGCCAGCAGACTCGCGGGCTACTATGGCTACACCTTC